The present T cell receptor (beta chain) was sequenced within a study of beta chain features in type 1 diabetes. V dropped 3 bases and J dropped 8 bases, with 14 bases sitting between them. Germline V CDR1 and CDR2: KGHSH, LQKENI. CDR3 length: 15 amino acids. Study-wide results and limits: All four CD4+ subsets of Type 1 diabetes patients contained TCRB CDR3s that were moderately but significantly shorter.

The sequenced template was cDNA made from the entire isolated RNA. Sequencing was performed with immunoSEQ multiplex PCR; in TCRdb, only in-frame clones are kept and a portion is missing. Of 150,000 to 200,000 clones in the sample, about 9% were seen once. Comment on this clone: The antigen remains unidentified.

This sequence joins TRBV18 and TRBJ1-6; TRBD1 might be the D (5 bases). The sample taken for sequencing was central memory CD4+ T cells from blood. The sequence came from a woman aged 18-30 years with type 1 diabetes. DNA of the CDR3: TGTGCCAGCTCACCGACCAGGGTAGGCGATTCACCCCTCCACTTT. It translates to CASSPTRVGDSPLHF.